Below, 31 T cell receptor beta chains from the same sample are listed, as sequenced in a study of tumor-infiltrating lymphocytes in localized non-small cell lung cancer. Assay: immunoSEQ multiplex PCR; the TCRdb copy retains only in-frame clones and omits some. This sample has roughly 8,500 clones, with 60% to 80% found just once. The sample taken for sequencing was uninvolved lung tissue not adjacent to the tumor. Receptors originate from a human donor with non-small cell lung cancer.

This sequence joins TRBV11-3 and TRBJ2-2; D is ambiguous. CDR1 is SGHNT and CDR2 is YENEEA in the germline V gene. V lost 5 bases and J lost 5, with 6 bases in between. The CDR3 is made up of 12 amino acids. The DNA of the CDR3 is TGTGCCAGCAGCCCCTATACCGGGGAGCTGTTTTTT. Translating it yields CASSPYTGELFF.

The chain joins TRBV29-1 to TRBJ1-4; D is unresolved. CDR3 length: 12 amino acids. Trimming removed 4 bases at V and 6 bases at J, with 9 bases between. Germline V CDR1 and CDR2: SQVTM, ANQGSEA. CDR3 in amino acids: CSVGGTHEKLFF. The CDR3 DNA is TGCAGCGTTGGGGGTACTCATGAAAAACTGTTTTTT.

The rearrangement uses TRBV6-5 and TRBJ1-1; the D is unclear. Germline V gene lookup returns CDR1 MNHEY and CDR2 SVGAGI. CDR3 length: 13 residues. The V end lost 11 bases, the J end lost 4 bases, and 17 bases lay between the germline ends. CDR3 coding DNA: TGTGCCGCGACCTTGGGAGGGTCCACTGAAGCTTTCTTT. Translated: CAATLGGSTEAFF.

The rearrangement uses TRBV10-3 and TRBJ2-7, with a tentative D call TRBD1 (6 bases). Germline V gene lookup returns CDR1 ENHRY and CDR2 SYGVKD. The CDR3 is made up of 15 amino acids. V dropped 5 bases and J dropped 0 bases, with 14 bases sitting between them. This CDR3 is CAISPGTRSSYEQYF. The CDR3 DNA reads TGTGCCATCAGTCCCGGGACAAGGAGCTCCTACGAGCAGTACTTC.

CDR3 nucleotides: TGTGCCTCGGGGGCACCGACATCAAAAGCTTTCTTT. Translation: CASGAPTSKAFF. V is TRBV30 and J is TRBJ1-1; D is possibly TRBD1 (6 bases). The CDR3 extends over 12 amino acids. The germline CDR1 and CDR2 sequences are GTSNPN and SVGIG (reference sequence). Trimming shortened V by 7 bases and J by 9 bases, and 18 bases separated the two germline ends.

The sample holds a few counts of this clone. The rearrangement links TRBV7-2 to TRBJ2-7, with a weak D call TRBD2 (5 bases). V lost 1 base and J lost 3, with 10 bases in between. CDR1 is SGHTA, CDR2 FQGNSA, per germline. The CDR3 runs to 14 residues. CDR3 coding DNA: TGTGCCAGCAGCTTAGATGTGGGGAGCTACGAGCAGTACTTC. Amino acid sequence: CASSLDVGSYEQYF.

The V gene is TRBV6-6, the J gene TRBJ2-1; D possibly uses TRBD1 or TRBD2 (5 bases each). Germline CDR1 and CDR2: MNHNY and SVGAGI (reference sequence). V was pared by 10 bases and J by 5 bases, with 24 bases between. This CDR3 region has 16 residues. The CDR3 nucleotides read TGTGCCACCCGGGACCACATTCTCCTACGGGACAATGAGCAGTTCTTC. As protein: CATRDHILLRDNEQFF.

The table lists this clone with a few counts. This rearrangement joins TRBV29-1 to TRBJ2-1; 11 positions match TRBD2. The CDR3 has 12 residues. Germline trimming cut 8 bases from V and 7 bases from J; bases unmatched to any gene: 4. Germline V gene data show CDR1 as SQVTM and CDR2 as ANQGSEA. CDR3 DNA: TGCAGCCACGGACTAGCGGGTAATGAGCAGTTCTTC. Amino acids: CSHGLAGNEQFF.

Only a few counts were recorded for this clone. The chain combines TRBV2 with TRBJ2-1; a possible D gene is TRBD1 (6 bases). Germline values: CDR1 SNHLY, CDR2 FYNNEI. The CDR3 consists of 18 residues. The germline V and J ends were trimmed by 8 bases and 0 bases, with 23 bases remaining between them. The CDR3 nucleotides are TGTGCCAGCCCGATGGGACACCTCAGTGTGAGCTCCTACAATGAGCAGTTCTTC. Translation: CASPMGHLSVSSYNEQFF.

The chain links TRBV29-1 to TRBJ1-2; tentatively, D is TRBD1 (5 bases). This CDR3 contains 14 residues. Germline CDR1 and CDR2: SQVTM and ANQGSEA. The V end lost 2 bases, the J end lost 6 bases, and 16 bases lay between the germline ends. DNA of the CDR3: TGCAGCGTTGAATCAACAAGTGGGACGGATGGCTACACCTTC. It translates to CSVESTSGTDGYTF.

The chain employs TRBV6-5 and TRBJ2-1; the D call may be TRBD1 or TRBD2 (6 bases each). Trimming shortened V by 10 bases and J by 8 bases, and 12 bases separated the two germline ends. Germline values: CDR1 MNHEY, CDR2 SVGAGI. The CDR3 consists of 11 residues. CDR3 protein: CATSRGDEQFF. CDR3 nucleotide sequence: TGTGCCACCTCGAGGGGGGATGAGCAGTTCTTC.

The chain couples TRBV4-3 to TRBJ2-1, with a tentative D call TRBD1 (9 bases). In germline, CDR1 is LGHNA, CDR2 YSLEER. Trimming pared 3 bases from V and 7 bases from J, leaving 22 bases between. The CDR3 is 17 amino acids. The chain's CDR3 is CASSQWLAGQGVNEQFF. CDR3 nucleotides: TGCGCCAGCAGCCAGTGGTTAGCGGGACAGGGTGTGAATGAGCAGTTCTTC.

V and J are TRBV29-1 and TRBJ1-5; D perhaps matches TRBD1 (6 bases). In germline, CDR1 is SQVTM, CDR2 ANQGSEA. The CDR3 has 15 amino acids. Trimming shortened V by 5 bases and J by 3 bases, and 17 bases separated the two germline ends. CDR3 coding DNA: TGCAGCGTTTCGACAGGCGGTGGGTACAATCAGCCCCAGCATTTT. As protein: CSVSTGGGYNQPQHF.

By share of the sample, this clone is medium-sized. The gene calls are TRBV6-4 and TRBJ2-2, with 10 bases lining up with TRBD2. The ends lost 6 bases at V and 3 bases at J; junction bases unmatched: 4. The CDR3 length is 15 residues. Germline CDR1 is MRHNA and CDR2 is SNTAGT. The CDR3 loop is CASSAGTSDTGELFF. CDR3 DNA sequence: TGTGCCAGCAGCGCCGGGACTAGCGACACCGGGGAGCTGTTTTTT.

The V call is TRBV7-2, the J call TRBJ2-7, with 8 bases identical to TRBD1. Germline V gives CDR1 SGHTA, CDR2 FQGNSA. The V segment lost 6 bases and the J segment 3 bases; nucleotides outside the gene matches: 7. The CDR3 covers 14 residues. This CDR3 reads CASSKTGESYEQYF. CDR3 nucleotide sequence: TGTGCCAGCAGTAAGACAGGGGAAAGCTACGAGCAGTACTTC.

The chain uses TRBV30 and TRBJ2-7, with D possibly being TRBD2 (6 bases). This CDR3 is built from 15 residues. Germline V gene lookup returns CDR1 GTSNPN and CDR2 SVGIG (reference sequence). The V end lost 4 bases, the J end lost 0 bases, and 16 bases lay between the germline ends. The CDR3 coding sequence is TGTGCCTGGACTCCTAAGGGAGGCCTCTCCTACGAGCAGTACTTC. Translated, it gives CAWTPKGGLSYEQYF.

This clone was recorded once. This rearrangement joins TRBV4-3 to TRBJ2-3; unclear D gene. CDR3 length: 16 residues. Trimming left V 4 bases short and J 0 bases short, with 14 bases between. The germline V gene has CDR1 LGHNA and CDR2 YSLEER. The CDR3 region is CASSLDLGSSTDTQYF. The CDR3 DNA reads TGCGCCAGCAGCCTAGATTTGGGGTCTAGCACAGATACGCAGTATTTT.

This clone has just one count. The CDR3 nucleotides read TGTGCCAGCAGCTCGGGACTAGCGGGAGTGATGGAGACCCAGTACTTC. This sequence encodes CASSSGLAGVMETQYF. The chain uses TRBV5-4 and TRBJ2-5, with 14 bases lining up with TRBD2. The germline gives CDR1 SGHNT, CDR2 YYREEE (reference sequence). Losses at the gene ends were 3 bases for V and 5 bases for J; bases not matched to a gene: 6. The CDR3 is made up of 16 amino acids.

This chain links TRBV7-2 with TRBJ1-1; D may be TRBD1 (6 bases). CDR3 size: 14 residues. The V and J ends lost 5 bases and 1 base respectively, with 11 bases between them. Looked up from germline, CDR1 is SGHTA and CDR2 is FQGNSA. Here the CDR3 DNA reads TGTGCCAGCAGCCCTCAGGGACAGAACACTGAAGCTTTCTTT. Its protein product is CASSPQGQNTEAFF.

The chain links TRBV5-6 to TRBJ1-4, with D possibly matching TRBD1 (5 bases). The germline gives CDR1 SGHDT, CDR2 YYEEEE. The CDR3 has 16 amino acids. Trimming took off 4 bases at V and 3 bases at J, with 16 bases between the two ends. The CDR3 DNA sequence: TGTGCCAGCAGCACCCGGGACCCACGGGCTAATGAAAAACTGTTTTTT. It is translated as CASSTRDPRANEKLFF.

V gene TRBV27 combines with J gene TRBJ1-2; D not resolved. V was trimmed by 8 bases and J by 8 bases, leaving 21 bases between them. This CDR3 comprises 14 residues. Germline assignment: CDR1 MNHEY and CDR2 SMNVEV (reference sequence). This chain's CDR3 is CASRGGRDFGGYTF. The CDR3 nucleotides read TGTGCCAGCCGTGGCGGAAGGGATTTCGGCGGCTACACCTTC.

The chain uses TRBV7-8 and TRBJ2-5; unclear D gene. Germline V gene data show CDR1 as SGHVS and CDR2 as FQNEAQ. V was shortened by 6 bases and J by 4 bases, with 18 bases between the two germline ends. CDR3 length: 15 amino acids. The CDR3, as DNA: TGTGCCAGCAGTCCGCCCCTCCGGGTAGGAGAGACCCAGTACTTC. Encoded protein: CASSPPLRVGETQYF.

The chain's CDR3 is CAIRTENYEQYF. The DNA of the CDR3 is TGTGCCATCAGGACGGAGAACTACGAGCAGTACTTC. The chain is built from TRBV10-3 and TRBJ2-7; D remains unclear. Germline values: CDR1 ENHRY, CDR2 SYGVKD. V lost 6 bases to trimming and J lost 3 bases, with 9 bases between them. This CDR3 has 12 residues.

The chain is built from TRBV5-1 and TRBJ2-1; TRBD1 agrees at 7 bases. The germline gives CDR1 SGHRS, CDR2 YFSETQ. The CDR3 is 16 amino acids. Trimming took 6 bases from V and 2 from J; bases not matched to a gene: 11. The CDR3 loop reads CASTPQTGAPYNEQFF. The CDR3 DNA reads as TGCGCCAGCACTCCCCAAACAGGGGCTCCCTACAATGAGCAGTTCTTC.

The chain recombines TRBV28 with TRBJ1-2; TRBD1 matches at 8 bases. The CDR3 has 15 residues. Unmatched junction bases numbered 15, after V lost 7 bases and J lost 8 bases. Germline CDR1 is MDHEN and CDR2 is SYDVKM. The CDR3 region is CASKVPGQALGGYTF. CDR3 bases: TGTGCCAGCAAAGTCCCGGGACAGGCTCTAGGAGGCTACACCTTC.

This chain joins TRBV19 and TRBJ2-5, with D possibly TRBD2 on 7 matching bases. The CDR3 sequence is 15 residues long. V shed 7 bases and J shed 2 bases, with 17 bases lying between them. Germline CDR1 and CDR2: LNHDA and SQIVND (reference sequence). For the CDR3, the DNA is TGTGCCAGTATGGCACTCGGGGGGCGTCAAGAGACCCAGTACTTC. As protein: CASMALGGRQETQYF.

CDR3 region: CASSLGLFYEQYF. CDR3 DNA: TGCGCCAGCAGCTTGGGACTTTTTTACGAGCAGTACTTC. The chain carries TRBV5-1 and TRBJ2-7, with D hard to call. The ends were cut back, 0 bases at V and 4 bases at J, with 8 bases in the middle. Germline V gene sequence: CDR1 SGHRS, CDR2 YFSETQ. The CDR3 is 13 residues long. Full variable domain (outside the CDR3, taken from reference TRBV5-1 and TRBJ2-7): KAGVTQTPRYLIKTRGQQVTLSCSPISGHRSVSWYQQTPGQGLQFLFEYFSETQRNKGNFPGRFSGRQFSNSRSEMNVSTLELGDSALYLCASSLGLFYEQYFGPGTRLTVT.

As regards this clone: Mismatch with germline at one junction end may stem from a read error. The gene calls are TRBV11-2 and TRBJ2-5, with 7 bases lining up with TRBD2. From germline, CDR1 is SGHAT and CDR2 FQNNGV. The CDR3 sequence is 14 residues long. CDR3 region: CASSLRLAQQTQYF. The DNA for the CDR3 is TGTGCCAGCAGCTTACGACTAGCCCAACAGACCCAGTACTTC.

V usage is TRBV11-3 and J usage is TRBJ2-1; 12 nucleotides line up with TRBD2. V shed 1 base, J shed 10 bases, and the junction held 8 bases outside the gene matches. The length of the CDR3 is 16 residues. CDR1 and CDR2 from the germline V gene are SGHNT and YENEEA. The CDR3 spells CASSLGGLAGLGEQFF. The CDR3 nucleotides read TGTGCCAGCAGCTTAGGAGGACTAGCGGGATTAGGAGAGCAGTTCTTC.

By share, this clone ranks as medium-sized. The rearrangement links TRBV5-1 to TRBJ2-3; 8 nucleotides agree with TRBD1. V gave up 1 base and J gave up 6 bases; unmatched junction bases: 1. The CDR3 runs to 13 residues. The germline gives CDR1 SGHRS, CDR2 YFSETQ. The CDR3 loop reads CASSLTGGDTQYF. CDR3 coding DNA: TGCGCCAGCAGCTTGACAGGGGGGGATACGCAGTATTTT.

The V gene is TRBV11-2, the J gene TRBJ1-2, with D possibly TRBD1 on 5 matching bases. CDR3 length: 14 amino acids. V lost 5 bases, J lost 10 bases, and 20 bases lay in between. CDR1 and CDR2 (germline): SGHAT, FQNNGV. CDR3: CASSLPGRGAVYTF. The CDR3 nucleotides are TGTGCCAGCAGCCTGCCGGGACGAGGGGCGGTCTACACCTTC. Full variable domain (outside the CDR3, taken from reference TRBV11-2 and TRBJ1-2): EAGVAQSPRYKIIEKRQSVAFWCNPISGHATLYWYQQILGQGPKLLIQFQNNGVVDDSQLPKDRFSAERLKGVDSTLKIQPAKLEDSAVYLCASSLPGRGAVYTFGSGTRLTVV.